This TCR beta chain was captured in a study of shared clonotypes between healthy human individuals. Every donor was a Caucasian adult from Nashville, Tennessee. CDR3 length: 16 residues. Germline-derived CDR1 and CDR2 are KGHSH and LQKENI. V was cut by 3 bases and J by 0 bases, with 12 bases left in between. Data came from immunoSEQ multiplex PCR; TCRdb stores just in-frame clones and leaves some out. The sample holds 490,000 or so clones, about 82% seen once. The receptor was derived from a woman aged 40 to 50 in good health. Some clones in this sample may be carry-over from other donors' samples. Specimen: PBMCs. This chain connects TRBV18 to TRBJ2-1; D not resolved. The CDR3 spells CASSPSSESSYNEQFF. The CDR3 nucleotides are TGTGCCAGCTCACCTTCGAGCGAGAGCTCCTACAATGAGCAGTTCTTC.